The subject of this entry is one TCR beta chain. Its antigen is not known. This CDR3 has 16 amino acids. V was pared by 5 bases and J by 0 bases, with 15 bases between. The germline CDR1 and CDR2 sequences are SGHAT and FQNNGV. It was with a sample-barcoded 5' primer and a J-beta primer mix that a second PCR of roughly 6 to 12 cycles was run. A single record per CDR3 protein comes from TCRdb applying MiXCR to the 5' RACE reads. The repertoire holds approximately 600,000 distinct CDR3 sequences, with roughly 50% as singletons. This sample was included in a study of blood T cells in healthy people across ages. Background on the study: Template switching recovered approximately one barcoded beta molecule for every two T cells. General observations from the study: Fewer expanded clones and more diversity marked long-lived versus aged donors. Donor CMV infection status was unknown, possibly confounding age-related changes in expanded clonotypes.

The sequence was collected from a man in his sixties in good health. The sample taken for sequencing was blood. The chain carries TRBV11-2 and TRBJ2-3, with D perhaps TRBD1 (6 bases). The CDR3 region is CASSRTGTTSTDTQYF. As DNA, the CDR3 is TGTGCCAGCAGCCGAACCGGGACAACTAGCACAGATACGCAGTATTTT.